This passage covers 28 T cell receptor beta chains from one sample sequenced in a study of Graves' ophthalmopathy and Graves' hyperthyroidism. From RNA, the CDR3 regions of TCR beta chains were amplified and sequenced. RT-PCR was first run with HTBI primers, then multiplex PCR in a second round. Via MiXCR, TCRdb re-called the multiplex PCR reads, giving one row per CDR3 protein. The sample shows 300,000 to 400,000 distinct CDR3 sequences, about 17% of them seen only once. The source material was peripheral blood. The receptors derive from an adult woman with stable Graves' hyperthyroidism.

This clonotype was counted many times. The genes are TRBV28 and TRBJ1-1; no definite D call. From germline, CDR1 is MDHEN and CDR2 SYDVKM. The CDR3 covers 14 residues. Trimming left V 2 bases short and J 3 bases short, with 10 bases between. CDR3 in amino acids: CASSLGPTHTEAFF. The CDR3 bases are TGTGCCAGCAGTTTAGGCCCAACCCACACTGAAGCTTTCTTT.

This clonotype showed up many times. The chain recombines TRBV27 with TRBJ2-5; 11 bases align to TRBD2. CDR1 is MNHEY and CDR2 is SMNVEV in the germline V gene (reference sequence). Trimming at V came to 0 bases and at J to 5 bases, leaving 26 bases not matched to a gene. The CDR3 extends over 23 amino acids. This CDR3 reads CASSLSLAGGPLPPGGRGETQYF. Here the CDR3 DNA reads TGTGCCAGCAGTTTATCCCTAGCGGGAGGCCCCTTACCCCCCGGGGGTCGTGGGGAGACCCAGTACTTC.

This clonotype was recorded a few times. The chain couples TRBV6-1 to TRBJ1-5; D is undetermined. Germline V CDR1 and CDR2: MNHNS, SASEGT. The CDR3 runs to 14 residues. Trimming took off 7 bases at V and 2 bases at J, with 12 bases between the two ends. The CDR3 region has the DNA TGTGCCAGCAACCCTGGTGGCGGCAATCAGCCCCAGCATTTT. This encodes CASNPGGGNQPQHF.

This clonotype has more than one count but fewer than ten. This rearrangement joins TRBV20-1 to TRBJ1-2; tentative D call: TRBD1 (5 bases). Germline V gene sequence: CDR1 DFQATT, CDR2 SNEGSKA (reference sequence). The CDR3 has 15 amino acids. V lost 0 bases and J 8 bases, leaving 19 bases between the germline ends. CDR3 in amino acids: CSARDRGGALEGYTF. The CDR3, as DNA: TGCAGTGCTAGAGATCGGGGGGGTGCGCTAGAAGGCTACACCTTC.

The table lists this clonotype with many counts. J is TRBJ2-2 and V is TRBV7-8; D is unclear. V was shortened by 11 bases and J by 4 bases, with 17 bases between the two germline ends. Germline V gene lookup returns CDR1 SGHVS and CDR2 FQNEAQ. This CDR3 contains 14 residues. The CDR3 DNA follows: TGTGCCGGCTCTCTTGTCCCGGGCACCGGGGAGCTGTTTTTT. This gives the protein CAGSLVPGTGELFF. The full variable domain, rest sourced from reference TRBV7-8 and TRBJ2-2, is GAGVSQSPRYKVAKRGQDVALRCDPISGHVSLFWYQQALGQGPEFLTYFQNEAQLDKSGLPSDRFFAERPEGSVSTLKIQRTQQEDSAVYLCAGSLVPGTGELFFGEGSRLTVL.

This clonotype has a count of ten or more. The chain couples TRBV7-9 to TRBJ2-5; D call uncertain. Germline CDR1 reads SEHNR; CDR2 reads FQNEAQ (reference sequence). CDR3 length: 13 amino acids. V was shortened by 5 bases and J by 3 bases, with 10 bases between the two germline ends. In nucleotides, the CDR3 is TGTGCCAGCAGCAACCCTACCGAAGAGACCCAGTACTTC. This codes for CASSNPTEETQYF.

This clonotype was found many times. The chain couples TRBV20-1 to TRBJ2-4; 7 positions agree with TRBD1. The J segment lost 0 bases and the V segment lost 6 bases, leaving 5 bases of the junction unmatched. Looked up from germline, CDR1 is DFQATT and CDR2 is SNEGSKA (reference sequence). The CDR3 is made up of 14 amino acids. This CDR3 is CSATGQLAKNIQYF. The DNA for the CDR3 is TGCAGTGCCACGGGACAGCTAGCCAAAAACATTCAGTACTTC.

This clonotype was seen repeatedly, ten times or more. The chain recombines TRBV20-1 with TRBJ2-6, with D possibly matching TRBD2 (5 bases). Trimming removed 6 bases at V and 2 bases at J, with 14 bases between. The CDR3 loop spans 15 amino acids. In germline, CDR1 is DFQATT, CDR2 SNEGSKA (reference sequence). CDR3 DNA: TGCAGTGCCCGTTCCGGGAAGACTGGGGCCAACGTCCTGACTTTC. Its translation: CSARSGKTGANVLTF.

Ten or more counts support this clonotype. This rearrangement joins TRBV20-1 to TRBJ1-1, with D possibly matching TRBD1 (5 bases). Germline V CDR1 and CDR2: DFQATT, SNEGSKA (reference sequence). V gave up 6 bases and J gave up 4 bases, with 12 bases separating them. The CDR3 consists of 12 residues. The CDR3 is CSAGRRSTEAFF. The CDR3 DNA reads TGCAGTGCGGGACGGAGGAGCACTGAAGCTTTCTTT.

The rearrangement links TRBV6-9 to TRBJ1-6; D remains ambiguous. The CDR3 is made up of 12 amino acids. CDR1 is MNHGY, CDR2 SVAAGI, per germline. Trimming shortened V by 4 bases and J by 9 bases, and 7 bases separated the two germline ends. The CDR3 reads CASSFTSSPLHF. The DNA of the CDR3 is TGTGCCAGCAGTTTCACCAGTTCACCCCTCCACTTT.

This clonotype was detected many times. The J gene is TRBJ1-2, the V gene TRBV28; TRBD1 might be the D (5 bases). Germline CDR1 reads MDHEN; CDR2 reads SYDVKM. The V gene lost 5 bases and the J gene lost 4 bases, with 17 bases spanning the gap. The CDR3 totals 15 residues. The CDR3 here is CASSPPGTAAYGYTF. The CDR3 DNA reads TGTGCCAGCAGTCCACCGGGGACGGCCGCCTATGGCTACACCTTC.

This clonotype was picked up a small number of times. CDR3 in amino acids: CSALTGRRYTF. CDR3 DNA sequence: TGCAGTGCACTTACAGGGCGGCGCTACACCTTC. The chain is built from TRBV20-1 and TRBJ1-2; D is perhaps TRBD1 (6 bases). This CDR3 has 11 amino acids. Germline CDR1 is DFQATT and CDR2 is SNEGSKA (reference sequence). Trimming pared 6 bases from V and 9 bases from J, leaving 14 bases between.

About this clonotype itself: A read error may explain this, as a much larger clone is one base away. The chain joins TRBV20-1 to TRBJ2-7; D ambiguous. V was trimmed by 1 base and J by 3 bases, leaving 13 bases between them. This CDR3 has 14 amino acids. The germline V gene encodes CDR1 DFQATT and CDR2 SNEGSKA (reference sequence). CDR3 in amino acids: CSARAVIKGYEQYF. CDR3 nucleotides: TGCAGTGCTAGAGCGGTAATTAAGGGCTACGAGCAGTACTTC.

This clonotype was seen ten or more times. V usage is TRBV7-2 and J usage is TRBJ1-2, with 11 nucleotides matching TRBD1. The CDR3 contains 14 residues. Germline V gives CDR1 SGHTA, CDR2 FQGNSA. Losses at the gene ends were 4 bases for V and 3 bases for J; bases not matched to a gene: 1. CDR3 coding DNA: TGTGCCAGCAGCTGGACAGGGGGCGACTATGGCTACACCTTC. It is translated as CASSWTGGDYGYTF.

This clonotype was counted many times. This chain joins TRBV15 and TRBJ1-3; D is undetermined. The CDR3 runs 17 residues. CDR1 is LNHNV, CDR2 YYDKDF, per germline (reference sequence). V shed 0 bases and J shed 1 base, with 13 bases lying between them. The CDR3 DNA reads as TGTGCCACCAGCAGAGATCGGGTTATCCCTTCTGGAAACACCATATATTTT. Its protein is CATSRDRVIPSGNTIYF. The full variable domain, with the rest looked up from reference TRBV15 and TRBJ1-3, is DAMVIQNPRYQVTQFGKPVTLSCSQTLNHNVMYWYQQKSSQAPKLLFHYYDKDFNNEADTPDNFQSRRPNTSFCFLDIRSPGLGDTAMYLCATSRDRVIPSGNTIYFGEGSWLTVV.

This clonotype came up a few times. The J gene is TRBJ1-2, the V gene TRBV5-4; D may be TRBD1 (6 bases). CDR1 is SGHNT and CDR2 is YYREEE in the germline V gene (reference sequence). The CDR3 covers 18 residues. Trimming pared 3 bases from V and 0 bases from J, leaving 21 bases between. In DNA form, the CDR3 reads TGTGCCAGCAGCTCCTTCGAACTACAGGGATTAGCTAACTATGGCTACACCTTC. This sequence encodes CASSSFELQGLANYGYTF.

This clonotype appeared many times. The rearrangement uses TRBV18 and TRBJ1-1; D uncertain. The CDR3 extends over 12 amino acids. Germline CDR1 is KGHSH and CDR2 is LQKENI. The ends were cut back, 6 bases at V and 5 bases at J, with 10 bases in the middle. The CDR3 DNA reads TGTGCCAGCTCCCACTCGAGGACTGAAGCTTTCTTT. Residues: CASSHSRTEAFF.

This clonotype was observed many times. This rearrangement joins TRBV19 to TRBJ1-1, with unresolved D. CDR3 size: 13 residues. The germline CDR1 and CDR2 sequences are LNHDA and SQIVND (reference sequence). Trimming took 2 bases from V and 3 from J, leaving 7 bases between them. The CDR3 DNA follows: TGTGCCAGTAGTATATCGCTTTACACTGAAGCTTTCTTT. This encodes CASSISLYTEAFF.

At least ten counts were recorded for this clonotype. The chain is built from TRBV7-2 and TRBJ2-7; 8 bases match TRBD1. The trim removed 2 bases at V and 2 bases at J, leaving 5 bases unmatched. There are 15 residues in the CDR3. Germline loops: CDR1 SGHTA, CDR2 FQGNSA. The CDR3 DNA reads as TGTGCCAGCAGCTTACGCAGGGGGCGGCCCTACGAGCAGTACTTC. It encodes CASSLRRGRPYEQYF.

This clonotype was seen at least ten times. The genes are TRBV5-1 and TRBJ1-1, with TRBD1 matching 8 bases. The germline CDR1 and CDR2 sequences are SGHRS and YFSETQ. V was clipped by 3 bases and J by 3 bases; unmatched bases: 4. This CDR3 is built from 14 residues. The CDR3 nucleotides are TGCGCCAGCAGCTCACAGGGGGTTGACACTGAAGCTTTCTTT. Protein sequence: CASSSQGVDTEAFF.

As regards this clonotype: Possible read error: a much larger clone is one base away. This rearrangement joins TRBV6-2 or TRBV6-3 to TRBJ1-5; no firm D call. Germline V gene data show CDR1 as MNHEY and CDR2 as SVGEGT. This CDR3 is 13 amino acids long. The CDR3 DNA reads as TGTGCCAGCAGTTACGAGAGGAATCAGCCCCAGCGTTTT. Its translation is CASSYERNQPQRF.

This clonotype was observed at least ten times. The rearrangement uses TRBV13 and TRBJ2-2; 14 positions agree with TRBD2. CDR3 length equals 17 residues. CDR1 and CDR2 (germline): PRHDT, FYEKMQ (reference sequence). V was clipped by 2 bases and J by 6 bases; unmatched bases: 5. The CDR3, as DNA: TGTGCCAGCAGCTTATCACCGGGACTAGCGGGAGCCGGGGAGCTGTTTTTT. The encoded protein is CASSLSPGLAGAGELFF. The full variable domain, in which reference TRBV13 and TRBJ2-2 provide the parts outside the CDR3, is AAGVIQSPRHLIKEKRETATLKCYPIPRHDTVYWYQQGPGQDPQFLISFYEKMQSDKGSIPDRFSAQQFSDYHSELNMSSLELGDSALYFCASSLSPGLAGAGELFFGEGSRLTVL.

This clonotype was seen many times. The chain carries TRBV28 and TRBJ1-5; TRBD1 might be the D (6 bases). The V end was cut by 7 bases, the J end by 3 bases, with 19 bases between. Germline CDR1 is MDHEN and CDR2 is SYDVKM. The CDR3 is 16 amino acids. In nucleotides, the CDR3 is TGTGCCAGCAATCCCCTCCAGGGGTTTAACAATCAGCCCCAGCATTTT. Amino acid sequence: CASNPLQGFNNQPQHF.

The chain uses TRBV30 and TRBJ2-2; 7 bases are shared with TRBD1. CDR1 and CDR2 (germline): GTSNPN, SVGIG (reference sequence). The CDR3 covers 14 residues. Trimming cost V 3 bases and J 5 bases; bases outside gene matches: 6. This CDR3 reads CAWSRDSATGELFF. In DNA, the CDR3 is TGTGCCTGGAGCCGGGACAGCGCTACCGGGGAGCTGTTTTTT.

This clonotype was detected ten times or more. The gene calls are TRBV29-1 and TRBJ2-7, with D maybe TRBD2 (6 bases). The CDR3 spans 12 residues. Germline-derived CDR1 and CDR2 are SQVTM and ANQGSEA. Trimming left V 8 bases short and J 10 bases short, with 21 bases between. Here the CDR3 DNA reads TGCAGCTATGGGACGACCTGGAGGGAACAGTACTTC. It encodes CSYGTTWREQYF.

At least ten counts were recorded for this clonotype. The J gene is TRBJ2-7, the V gene TRBV19; weak D call: TRBD2 (6 bases). The CDR3 loop spans 15 amino acids. In germline, CDR1 is LNHDA, CDR2 SQIVND (reference sequence). V was pared by 5 bases and J by 0 bases, with 14 bases between. The CDR3 DNA is TGTGCCAGTAGTCGAAAGCGGGCGAGCTCCTACGAGCAGTACTTC. Its protein is CASSRKRASSYEQYF.

The chain joins TRBV6-4 to TRBJ1-1; 8 bases agree with TRBD1. Trimming removed 3 bases from V and 14 bases from J; junction bases left unmatched: 14. The CDR3 is made up of 14 amino acids. Germline values: CDR1 MRHNA, CDR2 SNTAGT. The CDR3 loop is CASSELRTGWKGFF. The DNA for the CDR3 is TGTGCCAGCAGTGAATTAAGGACAGGGTGGAAAGGCTTCTTT.

This clonotype was seen at least ten times. The chain is built from TRBV28 and TRBJ1-2; 7 positions agree with TRBD1. The J segment lost 6 bases and the V segment lost 2 bases, leaving 3 bases of the junction unmatched. Germline V gene sequence: CDR1 MDHEN, CDR2 SYDVKM. The CDR3 consists of 13 residues. The CDR3 is CASSLNRGNGYTF. CDR3 coding DNA: TGTGCCAGCAGTTTAAACAGGGGTAATGGCTACACCTTC.